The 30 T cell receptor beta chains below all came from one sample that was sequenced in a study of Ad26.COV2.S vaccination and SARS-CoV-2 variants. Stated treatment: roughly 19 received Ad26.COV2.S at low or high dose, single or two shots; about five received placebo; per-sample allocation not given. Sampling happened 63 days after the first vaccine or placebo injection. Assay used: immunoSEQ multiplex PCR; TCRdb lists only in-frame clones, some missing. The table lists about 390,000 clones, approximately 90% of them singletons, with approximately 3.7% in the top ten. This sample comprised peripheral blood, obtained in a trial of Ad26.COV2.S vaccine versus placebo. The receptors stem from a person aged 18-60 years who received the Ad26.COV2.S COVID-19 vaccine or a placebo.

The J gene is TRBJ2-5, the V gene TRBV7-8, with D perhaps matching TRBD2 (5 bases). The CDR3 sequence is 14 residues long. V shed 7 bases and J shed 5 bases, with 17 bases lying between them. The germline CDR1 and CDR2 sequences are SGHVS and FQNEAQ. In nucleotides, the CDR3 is TGTGCCAGCAACCTCGGAGGACTCGGGGAGACCCAGTACTTC. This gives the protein CASNLGGLGETQYF.

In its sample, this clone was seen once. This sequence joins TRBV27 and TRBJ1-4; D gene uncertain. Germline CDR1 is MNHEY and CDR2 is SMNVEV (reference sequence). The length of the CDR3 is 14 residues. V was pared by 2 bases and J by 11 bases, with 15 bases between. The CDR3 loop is CASSLARPFQKLFF. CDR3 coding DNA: TGTGCCAGCAGTTTAGCCAGGCCATTTCAGAAACTGTTTTTT.

The CDR3 bases are TGCGCCAGCAGTGGGGGTACCACGAGTGGAGCTTTCTTT. Protein sequence: CASSGGTTSGAFF. The chain couples TRBV10-2 to TRBJ1-1; D is ambiguous. Germline V CDR1 and CDR2: WSHSY, SAAADI. V lost 4 bases, J lost 10 bases, and 16 bases lay in between. The CDR3 contains 13 residues.

The CDR3 region has the DNA TGTGCCAGCAGCTTGGGGCCCAGCCAGTACGAGCAGTACTTC. Its protein product is CASSLGPSQYEQYF. The chain employs TRBV5-5 and TRBJ2-7; D is undetermined. Trimming removed 0 bases from V and 4 bases from J, with 11 bases in between. Looked up from germline, CDR1 is SGHKS and CDR2 is YYEKEE (reference sequence). There are 14 residues in the CDR3.

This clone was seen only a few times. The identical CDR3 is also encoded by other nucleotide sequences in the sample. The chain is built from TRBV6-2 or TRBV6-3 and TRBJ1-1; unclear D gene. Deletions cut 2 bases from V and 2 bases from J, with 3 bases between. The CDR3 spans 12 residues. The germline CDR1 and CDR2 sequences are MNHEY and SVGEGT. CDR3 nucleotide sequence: TGTGCCAGCAGTTACCCTAACACTGAAGCTTTCTTT. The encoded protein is CASSYPNTEAFF.

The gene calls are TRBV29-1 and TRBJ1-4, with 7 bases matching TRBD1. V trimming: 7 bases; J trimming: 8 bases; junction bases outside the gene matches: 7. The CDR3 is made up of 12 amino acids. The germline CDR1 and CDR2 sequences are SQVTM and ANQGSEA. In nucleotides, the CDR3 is TGCAGCGGCCGGGACAGCAACGAAAAACTGTTTTTT. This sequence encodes CSGRDSNEKLFF.

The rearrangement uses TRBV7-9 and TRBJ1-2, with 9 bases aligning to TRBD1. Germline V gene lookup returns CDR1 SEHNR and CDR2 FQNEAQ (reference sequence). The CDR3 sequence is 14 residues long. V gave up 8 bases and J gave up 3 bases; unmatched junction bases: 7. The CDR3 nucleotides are TGTGCCAGCGGCAGGACAGGGGACTACTATGGCTACACCTTC. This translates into CASGRTGDYYGYTF.

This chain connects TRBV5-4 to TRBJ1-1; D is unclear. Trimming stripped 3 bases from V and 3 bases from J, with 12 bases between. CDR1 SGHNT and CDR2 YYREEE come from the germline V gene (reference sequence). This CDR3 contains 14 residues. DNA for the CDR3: TGTGCCAGCAGCTCTCCGGGAAAGGACACTGAAGCTTTCTTT. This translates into CASSSPGKDTEAFF.

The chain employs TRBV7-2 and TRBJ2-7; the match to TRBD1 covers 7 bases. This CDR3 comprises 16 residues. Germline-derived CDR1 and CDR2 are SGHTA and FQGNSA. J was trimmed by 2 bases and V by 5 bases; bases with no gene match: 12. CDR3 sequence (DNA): TGTGCCAGCAGCCAAACAATCACGACAGGGACCTACGAGCAGTACTTC. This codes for CASSQTITTGTYEQYF.

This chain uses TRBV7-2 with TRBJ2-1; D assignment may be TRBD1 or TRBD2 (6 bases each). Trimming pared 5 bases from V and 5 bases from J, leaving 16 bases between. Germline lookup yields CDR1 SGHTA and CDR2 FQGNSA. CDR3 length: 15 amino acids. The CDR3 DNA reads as TGTGCCAGCAGCACCCTCCGGGGGCAACACAATGAGCAGTTCTTC. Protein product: CASSTLRGQHNEQFF.

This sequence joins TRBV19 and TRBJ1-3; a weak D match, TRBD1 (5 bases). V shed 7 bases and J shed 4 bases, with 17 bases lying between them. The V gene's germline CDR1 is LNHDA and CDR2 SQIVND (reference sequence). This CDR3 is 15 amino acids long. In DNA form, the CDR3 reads TGTGCCAGTACCCGTTGGGACTTGGAGGGAAACACCATATATTTT. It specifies CASTRWDLEGNTIYF.

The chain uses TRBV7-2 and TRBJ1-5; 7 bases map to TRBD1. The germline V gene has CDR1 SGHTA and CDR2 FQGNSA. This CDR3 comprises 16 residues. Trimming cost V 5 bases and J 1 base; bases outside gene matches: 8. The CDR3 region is CASSPGTALSNQPQHF. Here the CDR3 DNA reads TGTGCCAGCAGCCCCGGGACAGCCCTAAGCAATCAGCCCCAGCATTTT.

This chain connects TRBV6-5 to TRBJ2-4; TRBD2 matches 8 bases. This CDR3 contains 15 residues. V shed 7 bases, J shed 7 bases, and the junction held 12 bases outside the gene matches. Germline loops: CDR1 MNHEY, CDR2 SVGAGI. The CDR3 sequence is CASTPGGELMNIQYF. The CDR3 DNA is TGTGCCAGCACTCCCGGGGGGGAATTGATGAACATTCAGTACTTC.

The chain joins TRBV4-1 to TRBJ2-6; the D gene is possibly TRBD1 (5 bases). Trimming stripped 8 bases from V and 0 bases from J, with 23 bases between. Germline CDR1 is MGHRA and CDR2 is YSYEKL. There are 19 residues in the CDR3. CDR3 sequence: CASASLLGVWGSGANVLTF. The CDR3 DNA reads TGCGCCAGCGCCTCGCTTCTAGGGGTTTGGGGCTCTGGGGCCAACGTCCTGACTTTC.

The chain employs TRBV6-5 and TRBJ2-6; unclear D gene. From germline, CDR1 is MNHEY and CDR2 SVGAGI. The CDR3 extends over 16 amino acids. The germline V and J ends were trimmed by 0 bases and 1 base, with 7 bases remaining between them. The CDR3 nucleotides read TGTGCCAGCAGTTACTCGAGCTTTTCTGGGGCCAACGTCCTGACTTTC. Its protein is CASSYSSFSGANVLTF.

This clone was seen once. CDR3 in amino acids: CASSLTISGTGNTEAFF. CDR3 nucleotide sequence: TGTGCCAGCAGCTTGACTATTTCGGGGACAGGCAACACTGAAGCTTTCTTT. This chain joins TRBV7-9 and TRBJ1-1; 8 positions agree with TRBD1. In germline, CDR1 is SEHNR, CDR2 FQNEAQ (reference sequence). This CDR3 region has 17 residues. The junction had 11 bases not matched to a gene; V was cut back by 3 bases and J by 2 bases.

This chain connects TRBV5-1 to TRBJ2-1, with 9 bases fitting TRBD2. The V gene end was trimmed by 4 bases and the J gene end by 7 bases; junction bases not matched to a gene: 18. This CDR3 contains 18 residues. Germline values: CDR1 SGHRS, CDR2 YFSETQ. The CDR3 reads CASSPDPTKRGVWNEQFF. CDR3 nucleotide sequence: TGCGCCAGCAGCCCGGACCCTACTAAGCGGGGGGTTTGGAATGAGCAGTTCTTC.

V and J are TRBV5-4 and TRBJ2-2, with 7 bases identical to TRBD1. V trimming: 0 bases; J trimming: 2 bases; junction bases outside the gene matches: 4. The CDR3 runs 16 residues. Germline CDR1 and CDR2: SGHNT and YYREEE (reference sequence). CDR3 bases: TGTGCCAGCAGCTTGGAACAGGGGCTAAACACCGGGGAGCTGTTTTTT. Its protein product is CASSLEQGLNTGELFF.

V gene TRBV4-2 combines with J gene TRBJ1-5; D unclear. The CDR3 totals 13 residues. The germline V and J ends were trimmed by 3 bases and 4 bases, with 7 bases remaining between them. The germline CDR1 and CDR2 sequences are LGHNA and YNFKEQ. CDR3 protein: CASSQGKNQPQHF. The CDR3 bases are TGTGCCAGCAGCCAGGGAAAGAATCAGCCCCAGCATTTT.

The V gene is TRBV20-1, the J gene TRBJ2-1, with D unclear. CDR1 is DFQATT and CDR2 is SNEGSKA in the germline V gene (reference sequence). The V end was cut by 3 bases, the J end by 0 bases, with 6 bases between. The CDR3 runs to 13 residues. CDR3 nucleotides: TGCAGTGCTAGTCTGAGCTCCTACAATGAGCAGTTCTTC. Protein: CSASLSSYNEQFF.

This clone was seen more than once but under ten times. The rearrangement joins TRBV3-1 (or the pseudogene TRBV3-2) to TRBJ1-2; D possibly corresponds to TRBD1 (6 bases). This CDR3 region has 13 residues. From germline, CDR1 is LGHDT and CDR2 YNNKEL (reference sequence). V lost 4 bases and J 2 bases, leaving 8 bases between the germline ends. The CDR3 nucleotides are TGTGCCAGCAGCCTTACAGGGAACTATGGCTACACCTTC. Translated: CASSLTGNYGYTF.

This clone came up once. CDR3 residues: CAWKETYEQYF. The CDR3 DNA is TGTGCCTGGAAGGAAACCTACGAGCAGTACTTC. This chain links TRBV30 with TRBJ2-7; unclear D gene. CDR1 is GTSNPN and CDR2 is SVGIG in the germline V gene (reference sequence). The CDR3 runs to 11 residues. V dropped 4 bases and J dropped 2 bases, with 6 bases sitting between them.

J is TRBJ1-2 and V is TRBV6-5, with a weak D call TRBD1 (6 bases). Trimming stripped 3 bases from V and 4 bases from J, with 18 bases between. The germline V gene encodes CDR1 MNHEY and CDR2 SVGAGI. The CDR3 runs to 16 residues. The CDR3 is CASSYLRIDRFYGYTF. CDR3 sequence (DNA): TGTGCCAGCAGTTATCTCCGTATAGACAGGTTCTATGGCTACACCTTC.

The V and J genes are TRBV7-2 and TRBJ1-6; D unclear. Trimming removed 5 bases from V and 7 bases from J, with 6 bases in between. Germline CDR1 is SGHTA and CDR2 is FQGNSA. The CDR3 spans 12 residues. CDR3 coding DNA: TGTGCCAGCAGCCGGGTAAATTCACCCCTCCACTTT. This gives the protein CASSRVNSPLHF.

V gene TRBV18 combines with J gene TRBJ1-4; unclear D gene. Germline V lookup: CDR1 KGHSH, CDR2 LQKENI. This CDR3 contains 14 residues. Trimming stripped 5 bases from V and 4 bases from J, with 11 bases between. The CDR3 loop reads CASSLGLDNEKLFF. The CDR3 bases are TGTGCCAGCTCATTAGGGCTGGATAATGAAAAACTGTTTTTT.

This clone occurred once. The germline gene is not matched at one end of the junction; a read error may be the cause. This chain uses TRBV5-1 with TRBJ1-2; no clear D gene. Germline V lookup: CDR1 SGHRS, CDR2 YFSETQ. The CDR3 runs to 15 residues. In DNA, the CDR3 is TGCGCCAGCAGCTTGGATACTTCATCCTACTATGCCTACACCTTC. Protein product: CASSLDTSSYYAYTF.

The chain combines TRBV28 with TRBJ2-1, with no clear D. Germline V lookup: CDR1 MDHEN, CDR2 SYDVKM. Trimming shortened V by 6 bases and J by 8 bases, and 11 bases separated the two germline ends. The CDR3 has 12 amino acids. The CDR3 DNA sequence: TGTGCCAGCAGCCCCCTTGATGATGAGCAGTTCTTC. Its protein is CASSPLDDEQFF.

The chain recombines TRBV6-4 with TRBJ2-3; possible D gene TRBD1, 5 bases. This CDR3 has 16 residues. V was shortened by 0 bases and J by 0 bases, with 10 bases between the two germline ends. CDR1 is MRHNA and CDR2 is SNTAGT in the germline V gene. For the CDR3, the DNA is TGTGCCAGCAGTGACTCGGAACAGGTTAGCACAGATACGCAGTATTTT. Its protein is CASSDSEQVSTDTQYF.

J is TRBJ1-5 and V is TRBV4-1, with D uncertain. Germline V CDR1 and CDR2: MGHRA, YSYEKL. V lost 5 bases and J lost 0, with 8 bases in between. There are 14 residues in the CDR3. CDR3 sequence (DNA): TGCGCCAGCAGCACGACTGCTAGCAATCAGCCCCAGCATTTT. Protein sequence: CASSTTASNQPQHF.

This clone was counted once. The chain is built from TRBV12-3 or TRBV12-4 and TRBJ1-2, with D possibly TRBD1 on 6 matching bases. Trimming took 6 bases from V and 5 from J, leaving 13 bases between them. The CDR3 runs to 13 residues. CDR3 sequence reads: CASSLTGWYGYTF. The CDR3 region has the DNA TGTGCCAGCAGCCTTACAGGGTGGTATGGCTACACCTTC.